Described below is a single T cell receptor beta chain sequence and its context. The antigen remains unidentified. The PCR had 60 Vbeta and 13 Jbeta primers. Clones were read by immunoSEQ multiplex PCR, and TCRdb kept only the in-frame ones, dropping some. The sample records about 130,000 clones, about three quarters being singletons. The CDR3 covers 16 residues. V dropped 6 bases and J dropped 3 bases, with 17 bases sitting between them. CDR1 is LNHDA and CDR2 is SQIVND in the germline V gene (reference sequence). The sample belongs to a study of cytomegalovirus exposure and HLA in healthy donors. Study context: T cells numbering around 190 million yielded more than 100 million unique TCR beta sequences in an earlier analysis. Study outcomes and limitations: Analyzed later, association rates of TCRs varied across HLA loci, with DRB1 most and HLA-C fewest. There were reportedly fewer N-insertions in an Asian-associated ancestry cluster than the roughly 700-donor mean, in a later analysis.

Specimen: PBMCs. This TCR derives from a human donor in good health. This chain connects TRBV19 to TRBJ1-4, with a weak D call TRBD1 (5 bases). CDR3 protein: CASRPGGHAANEKLFF. The CDR3 DNA follows: TGTGCCAGTAGGCCGGGAGGACATGCCGCTAATGAAAAACTGTTTTTT.